These T cell receptor beta chains were read from a single sample in a study of cytomegalovirus exposure and HLA in healthy donors. Sequenced by immunoSEQ multiplex PCR; TCRdb stores in-frame clones only, minus some. The sample contains about 120,000 clones, 76% of which appear only once. Material for sequencing was PBMCs. Receptors originate from a woman in her thirties or forties in good health and CMV-seropositive. Each CDR3 is given with its conserved first and last residue. The D gene is left open where the match is weak. Clone size appears in some rows only: once, few, many, or a class for an expanded clone.

j_gene: TRBJ1-1; d_gene: TRBD1; v_gene: TRBV7-2; abundance: -; CDR3nt: TGTGCCAGCAGCTTACCGGGACAGTTGAACACTGAAGCTTTCTTT; CDR3aa: CASSLPGQLNTEAFF
j_gene: TRBJ2-5; d_gene: TRBD1; v_gene: TRBV11-2; abundance: -; CDR3nt: TGTGCCAGCAGCTTTAACACAGGGGGCCGGGAGACCCAGTACTTC; CDR3aa: CASSFNTGGRETQYF
j_gene: TRBJ1-5; d_gene: -; v_gene: TRBV5-1; abundance: -; CDR3nt: TGCGCCCTTGGGACTTTCTTCCCTAATCAGCCCCAGCATTTT; CDR3aa: CALGTFFPNQPQHF
j_gene: TRBJ2-5; d_gene: TRBD2; v_gene: TRBV9; abundance: -; CDR3nt: TGTGCCAGCAATCCCCTAGCGGGGTCCCTGGGGGGAGAGACCCAGTACTTC; CDR3aa: CASNPLAGSLGGETQYF
j_gene: TRBJ1-1; d_gene: TRBD1; v_gene: TRBV7-2; abundance: -; CDR3nt: TGTGCCAGCAGCTCCCTGACAGGGGCTGAAGCTTTCTTT; CDR3aa: CASSSLTGAEAFF
j_gene: TRBJ1-5; d_gene: -; v_gene: TRBV18; abundance: -; CDR3nt: TGTGCCAGCTCACGGGGGGACAATCAGCCCCAGCATTTT; CDR3aa: CASSRGDNQPQHF
j_gene: TRBJ2-7; d_gene: TRBD1; v_gene: TRBV5-1; abundance: -; CDR3nt: TGCGCCAGCAGTCCCGGGACAGCCTACGAGCAGTACTTC; CDR3aa: CASSPGTAYEQYF
j_gene: TRBJ2-5; d_gene: -; v_gene: TRBV2; abundance: -; CDR3nt: TGTGCCAGCAGCTCGAGGCAGACTCCCGAGACCCAGTACTTC; CDR3aa: CASSSRQTPETQYF
j_gene: TRBJ2-1; d_gene: TRBD1; v_gene: TRBV6-1; abundance: -; CDR3nt: TGTGCCAGCACCTTGGGACAGGGGGGACGGAATGAGCAGTTCTTC; CDR3aa: CASTLGQGGRNEQFF
j_gene: TRBJ2-4; d_gene: -; v_gene: TRBV14; abundance: -; CDR3nt: TGTGCCAGCAGCCTCGACAGAAACATTCAGTACTTC; CDR3aa: CASSLDRNIQYF
j_gene: TRBJ2-5; d_gene: TRBD2; v_gene: TRBV7-3; abundance: -; CDR3nt: TGTGCCAGCAGTTTAGCGGGGGGCCTCCAAGAGACCCAGTACTTC; CDR3aa: CASSLAGGLQETQYF
j_gene: TRBJ1-1; d_gene: TRBD1; v_gene: TRBV5-1; abundance: -; CDR3nt: TGCGCCAGCAGCTTAGTGGAAGGGGGCCCAAACACTGAAGCTTTCTTT; CDR3aa: CASSLVEGGPNTEAFF
j_gene: TRBJ2-7; d_gene: TRBD2; v_gene: TRBV2; abundance: -; CDR3nt: TGTGCCAGCAGACAAGCGGGAGGGACCTACGAGCAGTACTTC; CDR3aa: CASRQAGGTYEQYF
j_gene: TRBJ2-7; d_gene: TRBD2; v_gene: TRBV12-5; abundance: -; CDR3nt: TGTGCTAGTGGTTTGGTAGCGGGGGTCATTACCTACGAGCAGTACTTC; CDR3aa: CASGLVAGVITYEQYF
j_gene: TRBJ1-2; d_gene: TRBD1; v_gene: TRBV19; abundance: -; CDR3nt: TGTGCCAGTAGTACCCCAGGGGGGACGGGCTATGGCTACACCTTC; CDR3aa: CASSTPGGTGYGYTF
j_gene: TRBJ2-6; d_gene: TRBD1; v_gene: TRBV6-5; abundance: few; CDR3nt: TGTGCCAGCAGTTACTTCTGGACAGGGGTGGCCAACGTCCTGACTTTC; CDR3aa: CASSYFWTGVANVLTF
j_gene: TRBJ1-5; d_gene: TRBD1; v_gene: TRBV10-1; abundance: few; CDR3nt: TGCGCCAGCGGTTCGACAGGGAATCAGCCCCAGCATTTT; CDR3aa: CASGSTGNQPQHF
j_gene: TRBJ1-3; d_gene: -; v_gene: TRBV6-1; abundance: few; CDR3nt: TGTGCCATAAAAAGTCACAGGGTCGCTGGAAACACCATATATTTT; CDR3aa: CAIKSHRVAGNTIYF
j_gene: TRBJ1-5; d_gene: TRBD1; v_gene: TRBV19; abundance: -; CDR3nt: TGTGCCAGTAGCGTTACAGGGGCCGGTCTGAAGCATTTT; CDR3aa: CASSVTGAGLKHF
j_gene: TRBJ1-2; d_gene: TRBD1; v_gene: TRBV7-8; abundance: once; CDR3nt: TGTGCCAGCAGCTTAGGCGAGGACAGGCCTAACTATGGCTACACCTTC; CDR3aa: CASSLGEDRPNYGYTF
j_gene: TRBJ2-2; d_gene: -; v_gene: TRBV7-2; abundance: once; CDR3nt: TGTGCCAGCTTAGGAGGGGGCAACACCGGGGAGCTGTTTTTT; CDR3aa: CASLGGGNTGELFF
j_gene: TRBJ2-7; d_gene: -; v_gene: TRBV5-1; abundance: -; CDR3nt: TGCGCCAGCCGGGATCAATACTACGAGCAGTACTTC; CDR3aa: CASRDQYYEQYF
j_gene: TRBJ1-4; d_gene: TRBD1; v_gene: TRBV30; abundance: -; CDR3nt: TGTGCCTGGAGGGAACAGGGGGCGCGTGAAAAACTGTTTTTT; CDR3aa: CAWREQGAREKLFF
j_gene: TRBJ2-7; d_gene: TRBD1; v_gene: TRBV29-1; abundance: -; CDR3nt: TGCAGCGTCGGGACAGCGAACTACGAGCAGTACTTC; CDR3aa: CSVGTANYEQYF
j_gene: TRBJ1-5; d_gene: -; v_gene: TRBV19; abundance: -; CDR3nt: TGTGCCAGTAGTAAAGGAGACGCCATCCGAGGCAATCAGCCCCAGCATTTT; CDR3aa: CASSKGDAIRGNQPQHF
j_gene: TRBJ2-5; d_gene: -; v_gene: TRBV19; abundance: -; CDR3nt: TGTGCCAGTAGCCTCACTAGCCAAGAGACCCAGTACTTC; CDR3aa: CASSLTSQETQYF
j_gene: TRBJ2-1; d_gene: TRBD2; v_gene: TRBV11-2; abundance: -; CDR3nt: TGTGCCAGCAGCACCCGGCCGGCTAGCGGGGGGAACAATGAGCAGTTCTTC; CDR3aa: CASSTRPASGGNNEQFF